The T cell receptor (beta chain) under discussion was sequenced for a study of T cells in Graves' hyperthyroidism and ophthalmopathy. General study points: Ophthalmopathy and stable hyperthyroidism were told apart by a 13 V-J model. Ophthalmopathy was model-predicted a median about 6.9 months pre-onset.

Using RNA transcripts as the source, TCR beta CDR3 regions were amplified. HTBI primers were employed in a first-round RT-PCR of the TCR CDR3. MiXCR, run by TCRdb on the multiplex PCR reads, gives a single entry per CDR3 protein. The sample records approximately 530,000 distinct CDR3 sequences, 16% being singletons. This clonotype appeared many times. Its antigen is undetermined. Trimming cost V 5 bases and J 2 bases, with 9 bases left between them. In germline, CDR1 is LNHNV, CDR2 YYDKDF (reference sequence). This CDR3 is built from 14 residues. Source material: blood. The receptor was isolated from a woman aged 18-30 years with Graves' hyperthyroidism. J is TRBJ2-2 and V is TRBV15, with D hard to call. CDR3 loop: CATSLRRNTGELFF. In nucleotides, the CDR3 is TGTGCCACCAGCCTCCGCCGAAACACCGGGGAGCTGTTTTTT.